The 15 T cell receptor beta chains below were found in one sample sequenced in a study of T cell clones after liver transplantation. This table comes from immunoSEQ multiplex PCR, and its TCRdb copy is limited to in-frame clones, with some not included. The sample holds approximately 7,000 clones, less than 75% seen once. Here the sequenced sample was CD8+ T cells from blood, taken before liver transplant. These receptor sequences come from a human donor who received a liver transplant.

This sequence joins TRBV30 and TRBJ2-5; 7 nucleotides align to TRBD2. Looked up from germline, CDR1 is GTSNPN and CDR2 is SVGIG (reference sequence). This CDR3 comprises 17 residues. Trimming cost V 0 bases and J 2 bases; bases outside gene matches: 12. CDR3: CAWSVRAGANEQETQYF. The CDR3 DNA is TGTGCCTGGAGTGTACGGGCGGGAGCGAACGAACAAGAGACCCAGTACTTC.

This clone was recorded a few times. This rearrangement joins TRBV19 to TRBJ1-1; D call uncertain. V lost 7 bases, J lost 6 bases, and 12 bases lay in between. Germline V gives CDR1 LNHDA, CDR2 SQIVND (reference sequence). This CDR3 contains 12 residues. The CDR3 DNA is TGTGCCAGTAAAGTAGGAGACTCTGAAGCTTTCTTT. Its translation is CASKVGDSEAFF.

This clone has more than one count but fewer than ten. J is TRBJ2-1 and V is TRBV7-9, with TRBD2 matching over 13 bases. The germline CDR1 and CDR2 sequences are SEHNR and FQNEAQ (reference sequence). J was trimmed by 7 bases and V by 5 bases; bases with no gene match: 11. This CDR3 contains 17 residues. The chain's CDR3 is CASSRRTSGRSRNEQFF. DNA for the CDR3: TGTGCCAGCAGCAGAAGGACTAGCGGGAGATCGAGGAATGAGCAGTTCTTC.

By proportion, this clone is large (0.1 to 1%). The rearrangement joins TRBV5-5 to TRBJ2-7, with D tentatively TRBD2 (5 bases). V was pared by 0 bases and J by 1 base, with 11 bases between. Germline lookup yields CDR1 SGHKS and CDR2 YYEKEE (reference sequence). The CDR3 extends over 15 amino acids. The CDR3 nucleotides read TGTGCCAGCAGCTTGGGGGGAGACGGATCCTACGAGCAGTACGTC. It codes for CASSLGGDGSYEQYV.

This clone was seen a handful of times. The J gene is TRBJ1-1, the V gene TRBV13; D gene unclear. Germline CDR1 reads PRHDT; CDR2 reads FYEKMQ (reference sequence). The CDR3 has 12 amino acids. Trimming shortened V by 5 bases and J by 5 bases, and 9 bases separated the two germline ends. The CDR3 nucleotides are TGTGCCAGCAGCGGAACTGGGACTGAAGCTTTCTTT. Its protein product is CASSGTGTEAFF. Full variable domain (outside the CDR3, taken from reference TRBV13 and TRBJ1-1): AAGVIQSPRHLIKEKRETATLKCYPIPRHDTVYWYQQGPGQDPQFLISFYEKMQSDKGSIPDRFSAQQFSDYHSELNMSSLELGDSALYFCASSGTGTEAFFGQGTRLTVV.

By sample fraction, this clone is medium-sized (0.01 to 0.1%). The chain joins TRBV2 to TRBJ2-7; the match to TRBD2 covers 10 bases. The CDR3 is made up of 13 amino acids. V lost 7 bases to trimming and J lost 4 bases; unmatched junction nucleotides: 4. Looked up from germline, CDR1 is SNHLY and CDR2 is FYNNEI. The CDR3 DNA is TGTGCCAGCACCGGGACTAGCGATTACGAGCAGTACTTC. It translates to CASTGTSDYEQYF.

The chain uses TRBV10-3 and TRBJ1-2; D gene ambiguous. The germline V and J ends were trimmed by 2 bases and 2 bases, with 6 bases remaining between them. CDR1 is ENHRY, CDR2 SYGVKD, per germline. The CDR3 contains 13 residues. For the CDR3, the DNA is TGTGCCATCAGTGAGACGGGGAACTATGGCTACACCTTC. It specifies CAISETGNYGYTF.

In this sample, this clone turned up once. This chain links TRBV6-4 with TRBJ2-1; 9 nucleotides agree with TRBD1. The trim removed 6 bases at V and 5 bases at J, leaving 14 bases unmatched. Germline V lookup: CDR1 MRHNA, CDR2 SNTAGT. The CDR3 consists of 17 residues. The DNA for the CDR3 is TGTGCCAGCAGCCATTTTTCCGGGACAGGGAGCGACAATGAGCAGTTCTTC. Translated, it gives CASSHFSGTGSDNEQFF.

This chain connects TRBV13 to TRBJ2-2; D perhaps matches TRBD2 (7 bases). Germline V gene data show CDR1 as PRHDT and CDR2 as FYEKMQ (reference sequence). V was pared by 7 bases and J by 10 bases, with 19 bases between. The CDR3 spans 14 residues. The DNA of the CDR3 is TGTGCCAGCACCCCTCGGGGGGCTAACGAGGAGCTGTTTTTT. Encoded protein: CASTPRGANEELFF. Looking up the rest from reference TRBV13 and TRBJ2-2 gives the full variable domain: AAGVIQSPRHLIKEKRETATLKCYPIPRHDTVYWYQQGPGQDPQFLISFYEKMQSDKGSIPDRFSAQQFSDYHSELNMSSLELGDSALYFCASTPRGANEELFFGEGSRLTVL.

The sample holds a few counts of this clone. The rearrangement uses TRBV12-5 and TRBJ2-3; D unclear. Per germline, CDR1 LGHNT and CDR2 FRNRAP. V gave up 3 bases and J gave up 4 bases, with 2 bases separating them. This CDR3 is 11 amino acids long. This CDR3 is CASGLSDTQYF. The CDR3 coding sequence is TGTGCTAGTGGTTTATCAGATACGCAGTATTTT. Complete variable domain (other parts from reference TRBV12-5 and TRBJ2-3): DARVTQTPRHKVTEMGQEVTMRCQPILGHNTVFWYRQTMMQGLELLAYFRNRAPLDDSGMPKDRFSAEMPDATLATLKIQPSEPRDSAVYFCASGLSDTQYFGPGTRLTVL.

The table lists this clone with a few counts. This chain uses TRBV7-9 with TRBJ2-5, with D tentatively TRBD1 (6 bases). The CDR3 contains 15 residues. The ends were cut back, 1 base at V and 2 bases at J, with 11 bases in the middle. Germline-derived CDR1 and CDR2 are SEHNR and FQNEAQ (reference sequence). This chain's CDR3 is CASSLGTGNQETQYF. The CDR3 nucleotides read TGTGCCAGCAGCTTAGGCACAGGGAATCAAGAGACCCAGTACTTC.

The V and J genes are TRBV11-3 and TRBJ2-7, with 13 nucleotides matching TRBD2. V shed 4 bases and J 5 bases; nucleotides not matched to a gene: 5. CDR1 is SGHNT, CDR2 YENEEA, per germline. This CDR3 has 15 amino acids. The CDR3, as DNA: TGTGCCAGCAGCTCTAGGACTAGCGGGAGTCACGAGCAGTACGTC. Translated, it gives CASSSRTSGSHEQYV.

A few counts support this clone. V and J are TRBV6-4 and TRBJ2-6; D is possibly TRBD2 (6 bases). The CDR3 totals 16 residues. Germline CDR1 reads MRHNA; CDR2 reads SNTAGT. V lost 0 bases, J lost 0 bases, and 6 bases lay in between. The CDR3 loop is CASSDSGGSGANVLTF. Here the CDR3 DNA reads TGTGCCAGCAGTGACTCGGGGGGCTCTGGGGCCAACGTCCTGACTTTC.

V is TRBV30 and J is TRBJ2-7, with D possibly matching TRBD1 (6 bases). CDR3 size: 14 residues. The V and J ends lost 1 base and 0 bases respectively, with 10 bases between them. The V gene's germline CDR1 is GTSNPN and CDR2 SVGIG (reference sequence). CDR3 in amino acids: CAWSEVRGSYEQYF. The CDR3 bases are TGTGCCTGGAGTGAGGTCAGGGGCTCCTACGAGCAGTACTTC.

This clone was seen a few times. The rearrangement uses TRBV27 and TRBJ1-1, with a possible D match to TRBD1 (5 bases). This CDR3 is 14 amino acids long. V dropped 7 bases and J dropped 6 bases, with 18 bases sitting between them. From germline, CDR1 is MNHEY and CDR2 SMNVEV (reference sequence). CDR3: CASTQGGYGAEAFF. The CDR3 DNA follows: TGTGCCAGCACCCAGGGTGGTTATGGGGCTGAAGCTTTCTTT.